The rows below give T cell receptor beta chains drawn from one sample of a study of T cells in localized non-small cell lung cancer. The data were produced by immunoSEQ multiplex PCR, yet TCRdb's version contains in-frame clones alone and is incomplete. The sample has 100,000 to 150,000 clones, 70% to 90% seen once. This specimen was peripheral blood, taken before any cancer treatment. The receptors stem from a female donor older than 55 with stage I lung adenocarcinoma. The conserved cysteine and the conserved F or W are not part of the CDR3 here. Fields, in order: J gene, V gene, D gene, CDR3 protein. A D gene is named only where the DNA matches it firmly.

TRBJ1-1	TRBV29-1	.	SAGTENTEAF
TRBJ2-6	TRBV9	.	ASSVDLSGANVLT
TRBJ2-1	TRBV14	.	ASSQEIFGAGYF
TRBJ2-7	TRBV30	TRBD1	AWSVETGNLYEQY
TRBJ1-3	TRBV6-5	.	ASSYSPASGNTIY
TRBJ1-1	TRBV19	.	ASSPRTAMNTEAF
TRBJ2-3	TRBV27	TRBD2	ASRRAGVIDTQY
TRBJ1-1	TRBV2	.	ASSPGRRVNTEAF
TRBJ2-7	TRBV4-1	TRBD2	ASSQDLAGGSYEQY
TRBJ2-1	TRBV11-3	.	ASSLTIGNNEQF
TRBJ1-6	TRBV9	TRBD1	ASSAQGLGSPLH
TRBJ2-5	TRBV21-1	.	ASSNLETQY
TRBJ2-6	TRBV25-1	TRBD1	ASSATTGGAGANVLT
TRBJ1-5	TRBV29-1	.	SVATGNRPQH
TRBJ2-1	TRBV28	.	ASSPFPRQESNNEQF